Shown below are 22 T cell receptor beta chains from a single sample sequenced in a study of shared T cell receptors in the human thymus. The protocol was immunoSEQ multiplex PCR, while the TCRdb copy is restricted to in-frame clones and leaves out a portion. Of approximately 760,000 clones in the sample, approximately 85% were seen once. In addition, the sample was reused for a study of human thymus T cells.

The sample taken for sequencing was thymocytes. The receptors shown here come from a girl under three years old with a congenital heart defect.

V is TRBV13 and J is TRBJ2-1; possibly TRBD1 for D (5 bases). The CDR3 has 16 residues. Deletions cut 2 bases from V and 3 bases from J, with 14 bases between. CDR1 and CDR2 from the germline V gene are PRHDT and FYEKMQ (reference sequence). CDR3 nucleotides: TGTGCCAGCAGCTTAATGGGTAGGGGTTACTACAATGAGCAGTTCTTC. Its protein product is CASSLMGRGYYNEQFF.

The CDR3 DNA reads as TGTGCAACCTCCAATGGACAGGGGGCGGGGAACACTGAAGCTTTCTTT. It is translated as CATSNGQGAGNTEAFF. The chain uses TRBV7-9 and TRBJ1-1; 11 bases agree with TRBD1. This CDR3 contains 16 residues. The V gene's germline CDR1 is SEHNR and CDR2 FQNEAQ (reference sequence).

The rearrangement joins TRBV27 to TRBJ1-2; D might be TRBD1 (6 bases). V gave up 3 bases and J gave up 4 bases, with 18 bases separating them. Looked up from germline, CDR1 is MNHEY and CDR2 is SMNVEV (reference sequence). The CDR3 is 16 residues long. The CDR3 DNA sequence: TGTGCCAGCAGTTTTGTTGAGCGGGGGGCAAGCTATGGCTACACCTTC. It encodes CASSFVERGASYGYTF.

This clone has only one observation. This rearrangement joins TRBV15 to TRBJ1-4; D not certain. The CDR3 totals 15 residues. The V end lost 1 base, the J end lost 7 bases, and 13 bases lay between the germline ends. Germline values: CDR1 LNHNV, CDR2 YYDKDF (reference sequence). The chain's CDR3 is CATSRGKGSVEKLFF. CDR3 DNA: TGTGCCACCAGCAGAGGGAAGGGTAGCGTTGAAAAACTGTTTTTT.

CDR3 in amino acids: CASSYLGQVYGYTF. CDR3 bases: TGCGCCAGCAGCTACCTCGGACAGGTTTATGGCTACACCTTC. The J gene is TRBJ1-2, the V gene TRBV5-1, with 7 positions matching TRBD1. The V and J ends lost 3 bases and 5 bases, in that order; junction bases with no gene match: 7. This CDR3 has 14 amino acids. Germline assignment: CDR1 SGHRS and CDR2 YFSETQ.

CDR3 nucleotides: TGTGCCAGCAGCCCCTGGGACAGGGAACGCACCTACGAGCAGTACTTC. Encoded protein: CASSPWDRERTYEQYF. This rearrangement joins TRBV7-9 to TRBJ2-7; 9 bases map to TRBD1. Germline V gene sequence: CDR1 SEHNR, CDR2 FQNEAQ (reference sequence). Trimming cost V 5 bases and J 2 bases; bases outside gene matches: 10. This CDR3 region has 16 residues.

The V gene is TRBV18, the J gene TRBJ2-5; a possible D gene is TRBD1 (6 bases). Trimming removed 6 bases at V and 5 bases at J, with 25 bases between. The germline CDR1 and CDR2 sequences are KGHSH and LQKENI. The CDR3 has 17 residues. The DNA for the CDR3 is TGTGCCAGCTCCCCAATAACAGGGTCGGTGAGGTGGGAGACCCAGTACTTC. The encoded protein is CASSPITGSVRWETQYF.

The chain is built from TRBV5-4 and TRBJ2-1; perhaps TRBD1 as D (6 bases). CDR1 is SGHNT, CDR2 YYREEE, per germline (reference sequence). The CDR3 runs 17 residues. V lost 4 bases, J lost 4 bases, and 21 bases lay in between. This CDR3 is CASSGGPHRTIYNEQFF. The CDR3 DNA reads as TGTGCCAGCAGCGGGGGCCCGCACAGGACGATTTACAATGAGCAGTTCTTC.

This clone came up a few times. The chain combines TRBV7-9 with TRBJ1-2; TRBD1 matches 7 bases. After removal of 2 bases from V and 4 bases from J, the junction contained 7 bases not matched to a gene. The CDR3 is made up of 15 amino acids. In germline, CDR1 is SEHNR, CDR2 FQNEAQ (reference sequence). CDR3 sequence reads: CASSLSPTGSYGYTF. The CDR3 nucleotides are TGTGCCAGCAGCTTATCCCCGACAGGGTCCTATGGCTACACCTTC.

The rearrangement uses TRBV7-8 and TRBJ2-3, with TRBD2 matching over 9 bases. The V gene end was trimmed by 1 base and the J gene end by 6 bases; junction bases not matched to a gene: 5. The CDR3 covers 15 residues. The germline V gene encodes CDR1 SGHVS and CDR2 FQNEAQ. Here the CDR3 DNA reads TGTGCCAGCAGCTTAGGGGCGGGGGGGACTGATACGCAGTATTTT. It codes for CASSLGAGGTDTQYF.

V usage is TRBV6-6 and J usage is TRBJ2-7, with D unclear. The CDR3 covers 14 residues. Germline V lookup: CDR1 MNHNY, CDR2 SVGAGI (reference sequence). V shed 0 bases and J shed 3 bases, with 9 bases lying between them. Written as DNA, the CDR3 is TGTGCCAGCAGTTACTCGAGGTCTAGCTACGAGCAGTACTTC. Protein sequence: CASSYSRSSYEQYF.

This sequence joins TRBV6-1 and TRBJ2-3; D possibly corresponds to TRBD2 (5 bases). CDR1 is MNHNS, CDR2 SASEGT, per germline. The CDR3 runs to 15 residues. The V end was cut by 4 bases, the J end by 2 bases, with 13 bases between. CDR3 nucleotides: TGTGCCAGCAGTGTTACGCTAGCCGACACAGATACGCAGTATTTT. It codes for CASSVTLADTDTQYF.

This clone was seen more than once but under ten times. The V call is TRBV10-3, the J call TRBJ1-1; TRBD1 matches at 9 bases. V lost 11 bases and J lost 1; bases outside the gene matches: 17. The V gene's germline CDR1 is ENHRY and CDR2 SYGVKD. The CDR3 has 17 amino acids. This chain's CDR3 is CAVSTGGGSGPNTEAFF. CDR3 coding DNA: TGTGCCGTATCGACAGGGGGGGGATCGGGGCCGAACACTGAAGCTTTCTTT.

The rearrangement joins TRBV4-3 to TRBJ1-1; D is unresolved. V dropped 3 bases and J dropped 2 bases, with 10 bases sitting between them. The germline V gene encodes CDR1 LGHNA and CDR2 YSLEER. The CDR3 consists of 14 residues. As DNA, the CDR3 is TGCGCCAGCAGCCAGGGCAGACCCAACACTGAAGCTTTCTTT. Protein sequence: CASSQGRPNTEAFF.

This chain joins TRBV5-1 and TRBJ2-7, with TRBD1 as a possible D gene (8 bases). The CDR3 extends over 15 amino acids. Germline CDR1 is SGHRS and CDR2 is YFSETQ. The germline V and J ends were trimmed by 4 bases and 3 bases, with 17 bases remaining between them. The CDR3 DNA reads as TGCGCCAGCAGCGCACAGGGGGGGATAGGCTACGAGCAGTACTTC. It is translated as CASSAQGGIGYEQYF.

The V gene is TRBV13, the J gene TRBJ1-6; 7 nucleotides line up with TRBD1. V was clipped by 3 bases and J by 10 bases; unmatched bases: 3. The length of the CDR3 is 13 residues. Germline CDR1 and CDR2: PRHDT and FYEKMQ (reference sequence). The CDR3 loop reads CASSLKGASPLHF. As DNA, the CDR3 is TGTGCCAGCAGCTTGAAGGGGGCCTCACCCCTCCACTTT.

The CDR3 DNA sequence: TGTGCCATCAGTGAGTGGCTAGCGGGGAGCACAGATACGCAGTATTTT. Translating gives CAISEWLAGSTDTQYF. This chain uses TRBV10-3 with TRBJ2-3; 9 nucleotides match TRBD2. Germline V gives CDR1 ENHRY, CDR2 SYGVKD. The CDR3 has 16 residues. V was pared by 1 base and J by 0 bases, with 2 bases of the junction left unmatched.

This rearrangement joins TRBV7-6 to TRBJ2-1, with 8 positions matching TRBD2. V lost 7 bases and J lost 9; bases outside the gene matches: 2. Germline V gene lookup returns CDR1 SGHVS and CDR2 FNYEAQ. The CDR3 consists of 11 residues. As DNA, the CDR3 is TGTGCCAGCACCCGGGGGGGTGAGCAGTTCTTC. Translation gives CASTRGGEQFF.

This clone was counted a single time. The CDR3 sequence is CASSLTPGGDTEAFF. The CDR3 DNA is TGTGCCAGCAGTTTAACCCCAGGGGGTGACACTGAAGCTTTCTTT. The chain combines TRBV27 with TRBJ1-1; 7 positions agree with TRBD1. The germline V gene encodes CDR1 MNHEY and CDR2 SMNVEV (reference sequence). Unmatched junction bases numbered 6, after V lost 2 bases and J lost 3 bases. The CDR3 covers 15 residues.

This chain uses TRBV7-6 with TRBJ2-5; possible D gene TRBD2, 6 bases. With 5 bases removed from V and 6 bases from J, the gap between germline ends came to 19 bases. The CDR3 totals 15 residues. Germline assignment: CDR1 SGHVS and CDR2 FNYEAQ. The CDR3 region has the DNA TGTGCCAGCAGCCCTAGCGTTGGATTAGTGAAGACCCAGTACTTC. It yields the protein CASSPSVGLVKTQYF.

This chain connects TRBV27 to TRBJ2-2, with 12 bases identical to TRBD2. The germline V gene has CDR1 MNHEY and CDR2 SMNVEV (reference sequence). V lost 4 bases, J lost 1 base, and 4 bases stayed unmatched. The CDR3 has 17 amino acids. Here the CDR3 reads CASSSETSGGNTGELFF. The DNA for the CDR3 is TGTGCCAGCAGTTCAGAGACTAGCGGGGGGAACACCGGGGAGCTGTTTTTT.

CDR3 in amino acids: CASREGLAGVNEQFF. As DNA, the CDR3 is TGTGCCAGCAGGGAGGGACTAGCGGGGGTCAATGAGCAGTTCTTC. J is TRBJ2-1 and V is TRBV2, with 14 bases lining up with TRBD2. The germline V gene encodes CDR1 SNHLY and CDR2 FYNNEI. There are 15 residues in the CDR3. J was trimmed by 6 bases and V by 6 bases; bases with no gene match: 4.